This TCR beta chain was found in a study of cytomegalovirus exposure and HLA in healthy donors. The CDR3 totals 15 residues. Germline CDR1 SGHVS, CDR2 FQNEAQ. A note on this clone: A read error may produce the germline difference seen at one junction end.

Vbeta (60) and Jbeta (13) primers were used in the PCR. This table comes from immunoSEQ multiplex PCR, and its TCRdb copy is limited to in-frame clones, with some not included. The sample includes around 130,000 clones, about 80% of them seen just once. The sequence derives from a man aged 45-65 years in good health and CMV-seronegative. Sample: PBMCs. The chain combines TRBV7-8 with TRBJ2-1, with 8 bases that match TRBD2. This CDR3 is CASNLDPGRANEQFF. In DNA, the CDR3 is TGTGCCAGCAACTTAGATCCCGGGAGGGCAAATGAGCAGTTCTTC.